Here is one TCR beta chain with its context. J was trimmed by 7 bases and V by 4 bases; bases with no gene match: 7. There are 16 residues in the CDR3. Germline-derived CDR1 and CDR2 are MGHRA and YSYEKL. These data are taken from a study of cytomegalovirus exposure and HLA in healthy donors. PCR involved 60 Vbeta and 13 Jbeta primers. TCRdb keeps only in-frame clones here, not all; method: immunoSEQ multiplex PCR. The sample consists of about 120,000 clones, over 75% of them appearing once. J is TRBJ2-2 and V is TRBV4-1, with 12 bases fitting TRBD1. This sequence originates from a man between 40 and 49 years old in good health and CMV-seronegative. The material sequenced was PBMCs. CDR3 coding DNA: TGCGCCAGCAGCCGGGGACAGGGGGCCGTCTACGGGGAGCTGTTTTTT. This codes for CASSRGQGAVYGELFF.